The 17 T cell receptor beta chains given below trace back to one sample, sequenced in a study of T cells in Graves' hyperthyroidism and ophthalmopathy. RNA transcripts served as the template for amplifying TCR beta CDR3 regions. During a first-round RT-PCR of the TCR CDR3, the HTBI primer set was used. TCRdb processed the multiplex PCR reads anew with MiXCR; each CDR3 protein has one entry. The sample includes 250,000 or so distinct CDR3 sequences, approximately 16% of them seen just once. The specimen was blood. These receptors were obtained from a woman aged 50 to 60 with Graves' hyperthyroidism that later progressed to Graves' ophthalmopathy.

This clonotype was detected ten times or more. The chain uses TRBV6-1 and TRBJ2-7; D is ambiguous. The CDR3 consists of 9 residues. Germline V gene data show CDR1 as MNHNS and CDR2 as SASEGT. The V end lost 8 bases, the J end lost 5 bases, and 4 bases lay between the germline ends. For the CDR3, the DNA is TGTGCCAGCCGCGACGAGCAGTACTTC. It is translated as CASRDEQYF.

This clonotype was counted at least ten times. The chain uses TRBV29-1 and TRBJ2-7; 7 bases agree with TRBD2. The CDR3 loop spans 13 amino acids. J lost 7 bases, V lost 6 bases, and 12 bases had no gene match. Germline CDR1 SQVTM, CDR2 ANQGSEA. The DNA for the CDR3 is TGCAGCGTGCAGACTAGCCTGATGGATGAGCAGTACTTC. Protein product: CSVQTSLMDEQYF.

A note on this clonotype: A read error is possible here, since a much larger clone lies one base away. The chain couples TRBV7-2 to TRBJ2-7; D is possibly TRBD2 (5 bases). CDR1 is SGHTA, CDR2 FQGNSA, per germline. Trimming shortened V by 2 bases and J by 4 bases, and 18 bases separated the two germline ends. The length of the CDR3 is 16 residues. CDR3 region: CASSLMRAGAGYEQYF. The CDR3 coding sequence is TGTGCCAGCAGCTTAATGCGGGCGGGTGCTGGTTACGAGCAGTACTTC.

There are many counts of this clonotype. The rearrangement links TRBV10-3 to TRBJ1-1; D ambiguous. The germline V gene encodes CDR1 ENHRY and CDR2 SYGVKD. This CDR3 contains 13 residues. V was pared by 6 bases and J by 5 bases, with 13 bases between. This chain's CDR3 is CAIRDPFGTEAFF. The CDR3 DNA reads as TGTGCCATCAGGGACCCATTTGGAACTGAAGCTTTCTTT.

The table lists this clonotype with a few counts. J is TRBJ2-1 and V is TRBV6-5; tentative D call: TRBD1 (5 bases). In germline, CDR1 is MNHEY, CDR2 SVGAGI. Trimming stripped 4 bases from V and 3 bases from J, with 13 bases between. The CDR3 runs 15 residues. CDR3 loop: CASSWLTGIYNEQFF. The CDR3, as DNA: TGTGCCAGCAGTTGGCTTACAGGAATCTACAATGAGCAGTTCTTC.

Remarks on this clonotype: The junction differs from germline at one of its ends, possibly a read error. The chain carries TRBV7-2 and TRBJ2-7; no clear D. The CDR3 contains 15 residues. CDR1 is SGHTA, CDR2 FQGNSA, per germline. The CDR3 region has the DNA TGTGCCAGCAGCCCCCCGTTCTTTGGTGGCTACGAGCAGTGCTTC. It yields the protein CASSPPFFGGYEQCF.

Notes on this clonotype: A much larger clone differs from this one at a single base, so this may be a read error. The chain couples TRBV28 to TRBJ1-1, with 9 bases matching TRBD1. The CDR3 consists of 17 residues. Per germline, CDR1 MDHEN and CDR2 SYDVKM. Trimming took 6 bases from V and 10 from J; bases not matched to a gene: 21. CDR3 nucleotides: TGTGCCAGCAGCCCTGAATTTGACAGGGGGAAAGGAATCGGAGCTTTCTTT. Its translation is CASSPEFDRGKGIGAFF.

A word on this clonotype: At one end the junction does not follow the germline gene, possibly because of a read error. This chain connects TRBV9 to TRBJ2-1; TRBD1 is a possible D gene (6 bases). This CDR3 region has 11 residues. Germline-derived CDR1 and CDR2 are SGDLS and YYNGEE. CDR3 nucleotide sequence: TGTGCCGGCAGCCAGGGGTATGAGCAGTTCTTC. Its protein is CAGSQGYEQFF.

The table lists this clonotype with many counts. The chain carries TRBV5-4 and TRBJ2-5, with 8 bases lining up with TRBD2. The CDR3 runs 14 residues. The trim removed 9 bases at V and 0 bases at J, leaving 7 bases unmatched. Germline CDR1 and CDR2: SGHNT and YYREEE (reference sequence). In nucleotides, the CDR3 is TGTGCCACCACGCGGGGGGCGTACCAAGAGACCCAGTACTTC. Translated: CATTRGAYQETQYF.

This clonotype occurred many times. This chain connects TRBV11-2 to TRBJ2-1, with D possibly being TRBD1 (5 bases). Trimming stripped 5 bases from V and 7 bases from J, with 12 bases between. Germline CDR1 reads SGHAT; CDR2 reads FQNNGV. CDR3 length equals 13 residues. This CDR3 reads CASSRGRVNEQFF. CDR3 sequence (DNA): TGTGCCAGCAGCAGGGGCCGGGTAAATGAGCAGTTCTTC.

This clonotype was counted many times. V and J are TRBV3-1 and TRBJ2-5; weak D call: TRBD2 (6 bases). CDR3 size: 16 residues. CDR1 and CDR2 from the germline V gene are LGHDT and YNNKEL (reference sequence). Deletions cut 0 bases from V and 5 bases from J, with 16 bases between. CDR3 in amino acids: CASSQENLGGRETQYF. CDR3 DNA sequence: TGTGCCAGCAGCCAAGAGAACCTGGGAGGACGGGAGACCCAGTACTTC.

This chain connects TRBV5-1 to TRBJ2-1, with 8 nucleotides matching TRBD2. Germline V lookup: CDR1 SGHRS, CDR2 YFSETQ. V lost 4 bases and J lost 7; bases outside the gene matches: 10. The CDR3 has 15 residues. The CDR3 loop reads CASSPGTRRLNEQFF. The CDR3 region has the DNA TGCGCCAGCAGCCCCGGGACTAGGAGGCTTAATGAGCAGTTCTTC.

This chain links TRBV6-1 with TRBJ2-1; TRBD2 agrees at 7 bases. Germline V CDR1 and CDR2: MNHNS, SASEGT. V lost 3 bases and J lost 6; bases outside the gene matches: 14. This CDR3 is 17 amino acids long. The CDR3 DNA reads as TGTGCCAGCAGTGAGCTAAGCGGTCTAGCGGTCCTCAATGAGCAGTTCTTC. As protein: CASSELSGLAVLNEQFF.

The chain uses TRBV7-3 and TRBJ2-3; 11 positions match TRBD2. Per germline, CDR1 SGHTA and CDR2 FQGTGA. Trimming took 6 bases from V and 2 from J; bases not matched to a gene: 7. The CDR3 contains 16 residues. The CDR3 nucleotides read TGTGCCAGCAGTTTAGCGACTAGCGGGGCCACAGATACGCAGTATTTT. Translating gives CASSLATSGATDTQYF. The entire variable domain, with the rest obtained from reference TRBV7-3 and TRBJ2-3, is as follows: GAGVSQTPSNKVTEKGKYVELRCDPISGHTALYWYRQSLGQGPEFLIYFQGTGAADDSGLPNDRFFAVRPEGSVSTLKIQRTERGDSAVYLCASSLATSGATDTQYFGPGTRLTVL.

This clonotype has a count of ten or more. This chain connects TRBV2 to TRBJ2-3; TRBD2 matches at 7 bases. The germline V gene encodes CDR1 SNHLY and CDR2 FYNNEI. Unmatched junction bases numbered 15, after V lost 9 bases and J lost 0 bases. The CDR3 is made up of 17 amino acids. The CDR3 spells CARAWVSAGASTDTQYF. As DNA, the CDR3 is TGTGCCAGAGCATGGGTTTCCGCGGGAGCTAGCACAGATACGCAGTATTTT. The full variable domain, completed using reference TRBV2 and TRBJ2-3, is EPEVTQTPSHQVTQMGQEVILRCVPISNHLYFYWYRQILGQKVEFLVSFYNNEISEKSEIFDDQFSVERPDGSNFTLKIRSTKLEDSAMYFCARAWVSAGASTDTQYFGPGTRLTVL.

Many counts were recorded for this clonotype. V is TRBV10-3 and J is TRBJ1-1; 9 nucleotides agree with TRBD1. With 9 bases clipped from V and 3 bases from J, the junction kept 14 bases outside the gene matches. Germline assignment: CDR1 ENHRY and CDR2 SYGVKD. CDR3 length: 16 amino acids. The CDR3 coding sequence is TGTGCCATTAGCGGGGACAGGGCAGCCAGGGACACTGAAGCTTTCTTT. Translating gives CAISGDRAARDTEAFF.

This clonotype was recorded at least ten times. The chain joins TRBV28 to TRBJ2-7, with 8 bases that match TRBD1. Germline lookup yields CDR1 MDHEN and CDR2 SYDVKM. With 5 bases clipped from V and 0 bases from J, the junction kept 9 bases outside the gene matches. This CDR3 is built from 16 residues. This CDR3 reads CASSPRTGRFSYEQYF. The CDR3 DNA reads TGTGCCAGCAGTCCCCGGACAGGGCGCTTCTCCTACGAGCAGTACTTC.